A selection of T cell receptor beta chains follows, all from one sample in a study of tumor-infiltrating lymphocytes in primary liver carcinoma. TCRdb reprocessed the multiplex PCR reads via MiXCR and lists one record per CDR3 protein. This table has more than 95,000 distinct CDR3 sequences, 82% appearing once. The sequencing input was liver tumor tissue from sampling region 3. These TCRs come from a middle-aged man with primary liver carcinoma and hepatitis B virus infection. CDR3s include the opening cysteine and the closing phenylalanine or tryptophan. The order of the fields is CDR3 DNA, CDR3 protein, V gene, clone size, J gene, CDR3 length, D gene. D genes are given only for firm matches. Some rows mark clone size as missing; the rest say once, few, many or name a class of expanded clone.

CDR3 DNA: TGCGCCAAGAGCCACACTAGTGGGAGAACGTATTTT
CDR3 protein: CAKSHTSGRTYF
V gene: TRBV10-2
clone size: NA
J gene: TRBJ2-3
CDR3 length: 12
D gene: NA

CDR3 DNA: TGTGCCGGCAAATTTAAGGGGCTGGGTGGAAAGACCATATATTTT
CDR3 protein: CAGKFKGLGGKTIYF
V gene: TRBV28
clone size: NA
J gene: TRBJ1-3
CDR3 length: 15
D gene: NA

CDR3 DNA: TGTGCCAGCAGCTTAACAGGGGAATCCTACGTGCTGCACTTC
CDR3 protein: CASSLTGESYVLHF
V gene: TRBV11-2
clone size: NA
J gene: TRBJ2-7
CDR3 length: 14
D gene: TRBD1

CDR3 DNA: TGTGTCAGCAGTGAAGTCTCCACTAGCTTACACGGGGAGCTGTTTTTT
CDR3 protein: CVSSEVSTSLHGELFF
V gene: TRBV6-1
clone size: NA
J gene: TRBJ2-2
CDR3 length: 16
D gene: NA

CDR3 DNA: TGCAGCGCCAGGGGAGGCGGGTCTTCGGATACGCAGTATTTT
CDR3 protein: CSARGGGSSDTQYF
V gene: TRBV29-1
clone size: NA
J gene: TRBJ2-3
CDR3 length: 14
D gene: NA

CDR3 DNA: TGTGCCAGGAGTACATCCCCCGGGACAGGGACCTATGGCTACACCTTC
CDR3 protein: CARSTSPGTGTYGYTF
V gene: TRBV28
clone size: NA
J gene: TRBJ1-2
CDR3 length: 16
D gene: TRBD1

CDR3 DNA: TGTGCCAGCAGTGGGACAGGGCATGAGCAGTTCTTC
CDR3 protein: CASSGTGHEQFF
V gene: TRBV6-1
clone size: NA
J gene: TRBJ2-1
CDR3 length: 12
D gene: TRBD1

CDR3 DNA: TGTGCCTGGAGTAGGTGGAGCACCGAAGCTTTCTTT
CDR3 protein: CAWSRWSTEAFF
V gene: TRBV30
clone size: NA
J gene: TRBJ1-1
CDR3 length: 12
D gene: NA

CDR3 DNA: TGTGTCTGCAGCTTCAGGGTGCACGAGCAATACTTC
CDR3 protein: CVCSFRVHEQYF
V gene: TRBV7-3
clone size: once
J gene: TRBJ2-7
CDR3 length: 12
D gene: NA

CDR3 DNA: TGTGCCGGCAGTGCCGGGACAGGCTACATCTTC
CDR3 protein: CAGSAGTGYIF
V gene: TRBV6-5
clone size: NA
J gene: TRBJ1-2
CDR3 length: 11
D gene: TRBD1

CDR3 DNA: TGTGCCAGCAGCCGATCGAGGAAACAGAACACCGGGGAGCTGTTCTTT
CDR3 protein: CASSRSRKQNTGELFF
V gene: TRBV11-2
clone size: NA
J gene: TRBJ2-2
CDR3 length: 16
D gene: NA

CDR3 DNA: TGCGCCAGCAGCCAAGATCTTGGGGGCTGGGGCACAGATATGCGGTATTTT
CDR3 protein: CASSQDLGGWGTDMRYF
V gene: TRBV4-3
clone size: NA
J gene: TRBJ2-3
CDR3 length: 17
D gene: NA

CDR3 DNA: TGCGGCAGCAGTTACGGTATAGGGAGGGAAGAGACCCAGTACTTC
CDR3 protein: CGSSYGIGREETQYF
V gene: TRBV6-5
clone size: NA
J gene: TRBJ2-5
CDR3 length: 15
D gene: TRBD2

CDR3 DNA: TGCGCCAGCAGCTTGTCGTCAGGGGGGGCGATCACTGAAGATTTCTTT
CDR3 protein: CASSLSSGGAITEDFF
V gene: TRBV5-1
clone size: NA
J gene: TRBJ1-1
CDR3 length: 16
D gene: TRBD1

CDR3 DNA: TGCGCCAGCAGCTTGGGACTAACGGGTTGGACATCCTACAATGAGCAGTTCTTC
CDR3 protein: CASSLGLTGWTSYNEQFF
V gene: TRBV5-1
clone size: once
J gene: TRBJ2-1
CDR3 length: 18
D gene: NA

CDR3 DNA: TGTGCCAGCTCACCACAAGACAGAACCTCCTACGAGCAGTACTTC
CDR3 protein: CASSPQDRTSYEQYF
V gene: TRBV18
clone size: NA
J gene: TRBJ2-7
CDR3 length: 15
D gene: NA

CDR3 DNA: TGCAGCGACAGGATTGATTACAATGAGCAGTTCTTC
CDR3 protein: CSDRIDYNEQFF
V gene: TRBV29-1
clone size: NA
J gene: TRBJ2-1
CDR3 length: 12
D gene: NA

CDR3 DNA: TGTACCGGCAGTTTATCGGGGGTGGAGTCCCAGTACTTC
CDR3 protein: CTGSLSGVESQYF
V gene: TRBV12-3/TRBV12-4
clone size: NA
J gene: TRBJ2-5
CDR3 length: 13
D gene: NA

CDR3 DNA: TGTGCCAGCAGCCAAGGGAGCTACTACGAGCAGTACTTC
CDR3 protein: CASSQGSYYEQYF
V gene: TRBV4-2
clone size: NA
J gene: TRBJ2-7
CDR3 length: 13
D gene: NA

CDR3 DNA: TGCGCCAGCAGCCATCCGGACATGTTGAGCACTGAACCTTTCTTT
CDR3 protein: CASSHPDMLSTEPFF
V gene: TRBV4-1
clone size: NA
J gene: TRBJ1-1
CDR3 length: 15
D gene: NA

CDR3 DNA: TGCAGCGTAGCTGGCCGGGACAGGGGTGGCACTGAAGCTCTCTTT
CDR3 protein: CSVAGRDRGGTEALF
V gene: TRBV29-1
clone size: NA
J gene: TRBJ1-1
CDR3 length: 15
D gene: TRBD1

CDR3 DNA: TGCAACGTTGAGGTAGCCCAGACCCAGTACTTC
CDR3 protein: CNVEVAQTQYF
V gene: TRBV29-1
clone size: NA
J gene: TRBJ2-5
CDR3 length: 11
D gene: NA

CDR3 DNA: TGTGCCAGCAGGACCGCCGGCGCCTCTGGAAATACCATATATTTT
CDR3 protein: CASRTAGASGNTIYF
V gene: TRBV12-3/TRBV12-4
clone size: once
J gene: TRBJ1-3
CDR3 length: 15
D gene: NA

CDR3 DNA: TGCAGTGCTAGAGATCAGGTTAACTATAGCTACACCTTC
CDR3 protein: CSARDQVNYSYTF
V gene: TRBV20-1
clone size: NA
J gene: TRBJ1-2
CDR3 length: 13
D gene: NA

CDR3 DNA: TGTGCCAGCAATTGGAGGGGACCTAGGTCTGAAGCTTTCTTT
CDR3 protein: CASNWRGPRSEAFF
V gene: TRBV12-3/TRBV12-4
clone size: NA
J gene: TRBJ1-1
CDR3 length: 14
D gene: NA

CDR3 DNA: TGTGCCAGCAGACTAGCGGGAGGGACCTACGAGCAGTACTTC
CDR3 protein: CASRLAGGTYEQYF
V gene: TRBV6-2/TRBV6-3
clone size: many
J gene: TRBJ2-7
CDR3 length: 14
D gene: TRBD2

CDR3 DNA: TGTATCAGTAGCTTTGGCCGGGGTTACGGTGAGCAGTTCTTC
CDR3 protein: CISSFGRGYGEQFF
V gene: TRBV5-4
clone size: NA
J gene: TRBJ2-1
CDR3 length: 14
D gene: NA

CDR3 DNA: TGTACCAGCAGTTTGGGTTCTGGATCCTCTGGGGCCGACGTCCTGACTTTC
CDR3 protein: CTSSLGSGSSGADVLTF
V gene: TRBV6-5
clone size: NA
J gene: TRBJ2-6
CDR3 length: 17
D gene: NA

CDR3 DNA: TGTGCCAGCAGTTACGAAGAATTCAATCAGCCCCAACATTTT
CDR3 protein: CASSYEEFNQPQHF
V gene: TRBV6-6
clone size: once
J gene: TRBJ1-5
CDR3 length: 14
D gene: NA

CDR3 DNA: TGCGCCAGCAGCTTAAAGCTGGAACAGGGGTACAATGAGCAGTTCTTC
CDR3 protein: CASSLKLEQGYNEQFF
V gene: TRBV5-1
clone size: NA
J gene: TRBJ2-1
CDR3 length: 16
D gene: TRBD1

CDR3 DNA: TGTGCCAGCAGATTTCGGAGGGCTGGAAACACCATATATTTT
CDR3 protein: CASRFRRAGNTIYF
V gene: TRBV12-3/TRBV12-4
clone size: NA
J gene: TRBJ1-3
CDR3 length: 14
D gene: NA

CDR3 DNA: TGTGCCAGCAGCCTTCCCGGGACTAGCGGGATCAGAAACATTCAGTATTTC
CDR3 protein: CASSLPGTSGIRNIQYF
V gene: TRBV11-1
clone size: once
J gene: TRBJ2-4
CDR3 length: 17
D gene: TRBD2

CDR3 DNA: TGTGCCAGCAGTTACGGGGCGTCTTACAAACAGTACTTC
CDR3 protein: CASSYGASYKQYF
V gene: TRBV6-5
clone size: NA
J gene: TRBJ2-7
CDR3 length: 13
D gene: NA

CDR3 DNA: TGTGCCAGTAGTTTATCGGGCCGGGTGGGGAATGGGCAGTTCTTC
CDR3 protein: CASSLSGRVGNGQFF
V gene: TRBV28
clone size: few
J gene: TRBJ2-1
CDR3 length: 15
D gene: NA

CDR3 DNA: TGCACCAGCAGCCCCGATACCGGCAGGGTCCGCGAAAAACTGTTTTTT
CDR3 protein: CTSSPDTGRVREKLFF
V gene: TRBV5-1
clone size: NA
J gene: TRBJ1-4
CDR3 length: 16
D gene: NA

CDR3 DNA: TGCAGCGTGGGACAGGGCCACTTTGGGGCCAACATCCTGACTTTC
CDR3 protein: CSVGQGHFGANILTF
V gene: TRBV29-1
clone size: NA
J gene: TRBJ2-6
CDR3 length: 15
D gene: TRBD1

CDR3 DNA: TGTGCCAGCAACTTTGGGACAGTGACAGATACGCAGTATTTT
CDR3 protein: CASNFGTVTDTQYF
V gene: TRBV7-9
clone size: NA
J gene: TRBJ2-3
CDR3 length: 14
D gene: TRBD1

CDR3 DNA: TGTGCCGGCAGCTTCGACCAAGAAGGTGAAAAACTTTTTTTT
CDR3 protein: CAGSFDQEGEKLFF
V gene: TRBV11-2
clone size: NA
J gene: TRBJ1-4
CDR3 length: 14
D gene: NA

CDR3 DNA: TGTGCTGGCAGCTTAGGGCCGGCGGGTGAAAGTTCCTACGAGCAGTACTTC
CDR3 protein: CAGSLGPAGESSYEQYF
V gene: TRBV11-1
clone size: NA
J gene: TRBJ2-7
CDR3 length: 17
D gene: NA

CDR3 DNA: TGTGCCAGCAGTCGCCGGGGGGACGACAACATTCAGTACTTC
CDR3 protein: CASSRRGDDNIQYF
V gene: TRBV6-2/TRBV6-3
clone size: NA
J gene: TRBJ2-4
CDR3 length: 14
D gene: TRBD2

CDR3 DNA: TGCAGCGTCGCCTTGGGACTAGCGGGGCCGTACGAGCAGTACTTC
CDR3 protein: CSVALGLAGPYEQYF
V gene: TRBV29-1
clone size: NA
J gene: TRBJ2-7
CDR3 length: 15
D gene: TRBD2

CDR3 DNA: TGTGCCTGCGCCAGGGTGGACACCGGGGACCTGTTTTTT
CDR3 protein: CACARVDTGDLFF
V gene: TRBV6-9
clone size: NA
J gene: TRBJ2-2
CDR3 length: 13
D gene: NA

CDR3 DNA: TGTGCTACCAGCTACGCGACAGGGGAGAAATTCTTC
CDR3 protein: CATSYATGEKFF
V gene: TRBV11-2
clone size: NA
J gene: TRBJ2-1
CDR3 length: 12
D gene: TRBD1

CDR3 DNA: TGTGCCAGCACTCTCAGCGAGTACGGCGACGATCAGCCCCAGCATTTT
CDR3 protein: CASTLSEYGDDQPQHF
V gene: TRBV12-3/TRBV12-4
clone size: NA
J gene: TRBJ1-5
CDR3 length: 16
D gene: NA

CDR3 DNA: TGTGCCAGTAGGTCTACAGGGAGTGGAAATACGCAGTATTTT
CDR3 protein: CASRSTGSGNTQYF
V gene: TRBV6-6
clone size: NA
J gene: TRBJ2-3
CDR3 length: 14
D gene: NA

CDR3 DNA: TGTGCCAGCAGTCTCCAGAACACAGATGCGCAGTATTTT
CDR3 protein: CASSLQNTDAQYF
V gene: TRBV6-6
clone size: NA
J gene: TRBJ2-3
CDR3 length: 13
D gene: NA

CDR3 DNA: TGTGCCTGGAGCCGGGCGGGGTCCGAGTCCTACAATGAGCAGTTCTTC
CDR3 protein: CAWSRAGSESYNEQFF
V gene: TRBV30
clone size: NA
J gene: TRBJ2-1
CDR3 length: 16
D gene: NA

CDR3 DNA: TGTGCCAGCAGCAGGGGGACAGGGGGCTATACGCAGTATTTT
CDR3 protein: CASSRGTGGYTQYF
V gene: TRBV12-3/TRBV12-4
clone size: NA
J gene: TRBJ2-3
CDR3 length: 14
D gene: TRBD1